The rows below give T cell receptor beta chains drawn from one sample of a study of cytomegalovirus exposure and HLA in healthy donors. Sequencing used immunoSEQ multiplex PCR; TCRdb keeps in-frame clones, though not all of them. The sample has 120,000 or so clones; 70% to 90% are singletons. Sequenced sample: PBMCs. These receptors all come from a young woman in good health and CMV-seronegative. Both conserved end residues are part of each CDR3. D genes are given only for firm matches. The size entry is marked missing in some rows and otherwise reads once, few, many or a size class.

size	J	V	D	DNA	CDR3
.	TRBJ2-1	TRBV11-1	.	TGTGCCAGCAGCTTACTCGGAGGGAGCTCCTACAATGAGCAGTTCTTC	CASSLLGGSSYNEQFF
.	TRBJ2-3	TRBV28	TRBD1	TGTGCCAGCAGTTTAATGGGACAGGGGACAGATACGCAGTATTTT	CASSLMGQGTDTQYF
.	TRBJ2-6	TRBV15	.	TGTGCCACCAGCAGAGATCCAGGCTCTGGGGCCAACGTCCTGACTTTC	CATSRDPGSGANVLTF
.	TRBJ2-5	TRBV27	.	TGTGCCAGCAGTTTGGTAGCGGAAGAGACCCAGTACTTC	CASSLVAEETQYF
.	TRBJ2-3	TRBV6-5	.	TGTGCCAGCAGTAAAACTCGGACTAGCACAGATACGCAGTATTTT	CASSKTRTSTDTQYF
.	TRBJ2-3	TRBV9	.	TGTGCCAGCAGCGTAGCTCAGGGAGATACGCAGTATTTT	CASSVAQGDTQYF
once	TRBJ2-1	TRBV7-8	TRBD1	TGTGCCAGCATCCCGACGGGACAGGGCTCCAGGGTTGAGCAGTTCTTC	CASIPTGQGSRVEQFF
.	TRBJ2-3	TRBV19	.	TGTGCCAGTAACTACCGGGAGTCAGATACGCAGTATTTT	CASNYRESDTQYF
.	TRBJ2-7	TRBV4-3	TRBD1	TGCGCCAGCAGCCCGAATCATCGAGGACAGGACTACGAGCAGTACTTC	CASSPNHRGQDYEQYF
.	TRBJ2-1	TRBV4-1	TRBD2	TGCGCCAGCAGCCAAGAATCCTCACTAGCGGGGGGGCTCGATGAGCAGTTCTTC	CASSQESSLAGGLDEQFF
.	TRBJ2-1	TRBV27	TRBD2	TGTGCCAGCAGTTTAGCGGGAGGGCCAAGAGGGTCCTACAATGAGCAGTTCTTC	CASSLAGGPRGSYNEQFF
.	TRBJ1-2	TRBV7-2	.	TGTGCCAGCAGCCCGACAGGCGTCGGCTATGGCTACACCTTC	CASSPTGVGYGYTF
.	TRBJ2-7	TRBV7-8	TRBD2	TGTGCCAGCACCCCAACAGCGGGAGTGTACGAGCAGTACTTC	CASTPTAGVYEQYF
.	TRBJ1-2	TRBV2	TRBD1	TGTGCCAGCAGTGACCAGGGGGGTCGTGGCTACACCTTC	CASSDQGGRGYTF
.	TRBJ2-7	TRBV4-1	TRBD2	TGCGCCAGCAGCCAAGATCGAAGCGGGGGCCCTTACGAGCAGTACTTC	CASSQDRSGGPYEQYF
.	TRBJ1-2	TRBV6-6	.	TGTGCCAGCAGTTACGACAGTAACTATGGCTACACCTTC	CASSYDSNYGYTF
.	TRBJ1-2	TRBV28	.	TGTGCCAGCAGTTTAACAGCGACAGAAAAAAACTATGGCTACACCTTC	CASSLTATEKNYGYTF
.	TRBJ2-3	TRBV6-5	TRBD2	TGTGCCAGCAGCACACGGGAGGACCGCACAGATACGCAGTATTTT	CASSTREDRTDTQYF
.	TRBJ2-1	TRBV11-3	.	TGTGCCAGCAGCTTCAGGTGGGATGAGCAGTTCTTC	CASSFRWDEQFF
.	TRBJ2-7	TRBV5-4	TRBD1	TGTGCCAGCAGCCGGACAGGGACAAACTACGAGCAGTACTTC	CASSRTGTNYEQYF
.	TRBJ2-7	TRBV6-5	TRBD1	TGTGCCAGCAGTTTGCGCCGACAGGGGAACGAGCAGTACTTC	CASSLRRQGNEQYF
once	TRBJ1-5	TRBV30	.	TGTGCCTGGAGGAGCACCTTCAATCAGCCCCAGCATTTT	CAWRSTFNQPQHF
.	TRBJ1-1	TRBV5-1	.	TGCGCCAGCAGGACAAAAACAGGGTTGAACACTGAAGCTTTCTTT	CASRTKTGLNTEAFF
.	TRBJ2-2	TRBV6-6	TRBD2	TGTGCCATAGGGACTAGCGGGAATCGAGGCACCGGGGAGCTGTTTTTT	CAIGTSGNRGTGELFF
.	TRBJ1-4	TRBV5-1	TRBD1	TGCGCCAGCAGCTTGGGATCCTTACAGGGGACTGCAACTAATGAAAAACTGTTTTTT	CASSLGSLQGTATNEKLFF
.	TRBJ1-2	TRBV5-4	.	TGTGCCAGCAGCTTGGGGGGACACCAATCCAACTATGGCTACACCTTC	CASSLGGHQSNYGYTF
few	TRBJ2-7	TRBV28	.	TGTGCTTGCGGTCTGATCTCCTACGAGCAGTACTTC	CACGLISYEQYF
few	TRBJ1-6	TRBV2	.	TGTGCCAGCAGCGCAGGGGTTAACTCACCCCTCCACTTT	CASSAGVNSPLHF
once	TRBJ2-2	TRBV5-4	.	TGTGCCAGCAGCTTGTTCAACACAGCGAACACCGGGGAGCTGTTTTTT	CASSLFNTANTGELFF
.	TRBJ2-1	TRBV7-9	TRBD2	TGTGCCAGCTCACGGACTAGCGGGGGGTCAGGCTCCTACAATGAGCAGTTCTTC	CASSRTSGGSGSYNEQFF